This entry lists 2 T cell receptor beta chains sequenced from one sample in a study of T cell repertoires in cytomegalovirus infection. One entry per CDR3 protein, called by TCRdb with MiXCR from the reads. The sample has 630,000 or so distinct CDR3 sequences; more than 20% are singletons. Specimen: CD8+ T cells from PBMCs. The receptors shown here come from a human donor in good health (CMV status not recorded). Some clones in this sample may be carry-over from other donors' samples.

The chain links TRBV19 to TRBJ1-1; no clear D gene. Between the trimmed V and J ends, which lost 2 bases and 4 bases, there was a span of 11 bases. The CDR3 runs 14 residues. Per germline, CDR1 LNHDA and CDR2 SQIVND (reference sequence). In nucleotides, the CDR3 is TGTGCCAGTAGTATAACCGCCGGGCCCACTGAAGCTTTCTTT. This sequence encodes CASSITAGPTEAFF.

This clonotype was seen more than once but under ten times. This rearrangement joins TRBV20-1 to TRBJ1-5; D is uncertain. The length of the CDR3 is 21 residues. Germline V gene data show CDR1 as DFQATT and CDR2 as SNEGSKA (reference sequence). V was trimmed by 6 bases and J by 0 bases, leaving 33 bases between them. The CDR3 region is CSAYEEPFVDRGIPSNQPQHF. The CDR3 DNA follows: TGCAGTGCCTATGAAGAACCCTTTGTGGACCGCGGGATTCCTAGCAATCAGCCCCAGCATTTT.